This T cell receptor beta chain was sequenced during a study of T cell clonotyping in hematopoietic cell transplantation. Comment on this clone: The antigen is undetermined.

Germline V gene lookup returns CDR1 SGHAT and CDR2 FQNNGV. This CDR3 is built from 17 residues. Trimming pared 5 bases from V and 1 base from J, leaving 21 bases between. General study results and limits: CD4 and CD8 repertoire contributions could not be separated without sorting.

Measured with immunoSEQ multiplex PCR; TCRdb has only the in-frame clones, and not every one. Among around 9,700 clones listed, roughly nine tenths were seen once. Recipients were bled about 28 days pretransplant and at posttransplant days 30, 100, 180. The source material was PBMCs, sampled 180 days after allogeneic stem cell transplant. This TCR was recovered from a male patient aged 60 to 75 who had an allogeneic stem cell transplant from an unrelated donor, so the T cells may come from the graft donor. Some clones in this sample may be carry-over from other donors' samples. This chain uses TRBV11-2 with TRBJ2-7; D might be TRBD1 (6 bases). The CDR3 is CASSHLTGTYQSYEQYF. The DNA of the CDR3 is TGTGCCAGCAGCCACCTCACCGGGACATACCAATCCTACGAGCAGTACTTC. The full variable domain, with the rest looked up from reference TRBV11-2 and TRBJ2-7, is EAGVAQSPRYKIIEKRQSVAFWCNPISGHATLYWYQQILGQGPKLLIQFQNNGVVDDSQLPKDRFSAERLKGVDSTLKIQPAKLEDSAVYLCASSHLTGTYQSYEQYFGPGTRLTVT.